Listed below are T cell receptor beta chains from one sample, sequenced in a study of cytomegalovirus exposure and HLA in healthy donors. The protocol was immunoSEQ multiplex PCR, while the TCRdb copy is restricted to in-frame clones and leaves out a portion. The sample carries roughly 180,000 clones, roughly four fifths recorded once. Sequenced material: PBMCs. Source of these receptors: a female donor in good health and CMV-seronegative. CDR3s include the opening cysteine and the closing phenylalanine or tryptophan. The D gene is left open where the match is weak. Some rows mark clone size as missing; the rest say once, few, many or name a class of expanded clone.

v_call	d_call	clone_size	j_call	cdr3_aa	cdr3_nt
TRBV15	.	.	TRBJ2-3	CATSSFPPDTQYF	TGTGCCACCAGCAGCTTCCCCCCGGATACGCAGTATTTT
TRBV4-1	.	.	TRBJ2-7	CASSPRPGVVSLGEQYF	TGCGCCAGCAGCCCTAGACCGGGGGTGGTAAGTCTGGGTGAGCAGTACTTC
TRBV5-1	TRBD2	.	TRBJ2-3	CASSPLAGGGTDTQYF	TGCGCCAGCAGCCCCTTAGCGGGAGGGGGCACAGATACGCAGTATTTT
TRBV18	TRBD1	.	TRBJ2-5	CASSVDREETQYF	TGTGCCAGCTCAGTCGACAGGGAAGAGACCCAGTACTTC
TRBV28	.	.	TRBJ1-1	CASTTAMNTEAFF	TGTGCCAGCACGACAGCTATGAACACTGAAGCTTTCTTT
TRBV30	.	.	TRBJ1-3	CAWSVGDYSGNTIYF	TGTGCCTGGAGTGTCGGAGACTACTCTGGAAACACCATATATTTT
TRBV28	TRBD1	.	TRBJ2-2	CASSSWDRGRPQNTGELFF	TGTGCCAGCAGTTCCTGGGACAGGGGGCGACCCCAGAACACCGGGGAGCTGTTTTTT
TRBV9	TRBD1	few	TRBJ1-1	CASSVAAGGVGEAFF	TGTGCCAGCAGCGTAGCGGCAGGGGGCGTAGGTGAAGCTTTCTTT
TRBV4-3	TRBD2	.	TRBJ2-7	CASSQAGLAGSQQYF	TGCGCCAGCAGCCAAGCTGGACTAGCGGGGAGCCAGCAGTACTTC
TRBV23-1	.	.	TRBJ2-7	CANPGHAGYEQYF	TGCGCCAACCCGGGACATGCGGGCTACGAGCAGTACTTC
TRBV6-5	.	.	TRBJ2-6	CASSSDSSGANVLTF	TGTGCCAGCAGTTCGGACAGCTCTGGGGCCAACGTCCTGACTTTC
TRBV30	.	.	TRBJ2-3	CAWRPAGTSTDTQYF	TGTGCCTGGAGGCCGGCGGGAACTAGCACAGATACGCAGTATTTT
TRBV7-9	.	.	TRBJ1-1	CSSTAVARGRNTEAFF	TGTTCCAGCACCGCAGTAGCGCGGGGACGGAACACTGAAGCTTTCTTT
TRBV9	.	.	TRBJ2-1	CASSAGGNEQFF	TGTGCCAGCAGCGCTGGGGGGAATGAGCAGTTCTTC
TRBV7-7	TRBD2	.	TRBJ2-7	CASSLGTSGGEQYF	TGTGCTAGCAGCTTGGGGACTAGCGGGGGCGAGCAGTACTTC
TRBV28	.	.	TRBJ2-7	CASITTGGSYEQYF	TGTGCCAGCATCACCACCGGGGGATCCTACGAGCAGTACTTC
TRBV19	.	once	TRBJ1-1	CATGTQTYGNTEAFF	TGTGCCACCGGGACTCAGACATACGGGAACACTGAAGCTTTCTTT
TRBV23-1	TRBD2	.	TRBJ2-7	CASSQSPGTTTYEQYF	TGCGCCAGCAGTCAAAGCCCCGGGACTACGACTTACGAGCAGTACTTC
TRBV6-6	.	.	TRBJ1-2	CASRPDQGRYGYTF	TGTGCCAGCAGACCCGATCAGGGGCGCTATGGCTACACCTTC
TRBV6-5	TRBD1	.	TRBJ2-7	CASRSQGVNEQYF	TGTGCCAGCAGATCCCAGGGGGTGAACGAGCAGTACTTC
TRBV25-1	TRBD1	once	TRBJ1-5	CASSVGQGPNQPQHF	TGTGCCAGCAGTGTGGGACAGGGGCCCAATCAGCCCCAGCATTTT
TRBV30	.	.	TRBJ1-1	CAWSAQENTEAFF	TGTGCCTGGAGTGCCCAGGAGAACACTGAAGCTTTCTTT
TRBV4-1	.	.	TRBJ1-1	CASSQDQYEAFF	TGTGCCAGCAGCCAAGACCAGTATGAAGCTTTCTTT
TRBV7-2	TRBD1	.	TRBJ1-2	CASSRTGTFGYTF	TGTGCCAGCAGTCGGACAGGGACTTTCGGCTACACCTTC
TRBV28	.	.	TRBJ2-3	CASSPNADTQYF	TGTGCCAGCAGCCCTAACGCAGATACGCAGTATTTT
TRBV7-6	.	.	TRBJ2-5	CASSRPGYQETQYF	TGTGCCAGCAGCCGACCCGGGTACCAAGAGACCCAGTACTTC
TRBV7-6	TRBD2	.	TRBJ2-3	CASSPPAAGVRTDTQYF	TGTGCCAGCAGCCCCCCCGCAGCGGGAGTTAGAACAGATACGCAGTATTTT
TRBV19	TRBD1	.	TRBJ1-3	CASTPSGQASSGNTIYF	TGTGCCAGTACCCCTTCGGGACAGGCCAGCTCTGGAAACACCATATATTTT
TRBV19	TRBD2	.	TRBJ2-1	CASQTSGSYNEQFF	TGTGCCAGCCAGACTAGCGGGTCTTACAATGAGCAGTTCTTC
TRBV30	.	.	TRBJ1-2	CAWSEDRGASYTF	TGTGCCTGGAGTGAGGACAGAGGGGCGAGCTACACCTTC
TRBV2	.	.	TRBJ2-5	CASSEALPSIQETQYF	TGTGCCAGCAGTGAAGCGCTTCCTAGCATCCAAGAGACCCAGTACTTC
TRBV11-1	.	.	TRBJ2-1	CASSLGFSHRFF	TGTGCCAGCAGCCTCGGGTTTTCCCATCGGTTCTTC
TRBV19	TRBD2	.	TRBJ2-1	CASSIRGTSGSWDEQFF	TGTGCCAGTAGTATAAGGGGGACTAGCGGGAGTTGGGATGAGCAGTTCTTC
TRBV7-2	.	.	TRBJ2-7	CASSLLQEGEQYF	TGTGCCAGCAGCTTATTACAGGAAGGCGAGCAGTACTTC
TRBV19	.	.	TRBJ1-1	CASRSSLNTEAFF	TGTGCCAGTAGGTCTAGTTTGAACACTGAAGCTTTCTTT